Following are 21 T cell receptor beta chains from one sample sequenced in a study of OX40 agonist ivuxolimab in advanced cancers. The table came from immunoSEQ multiplex PCR; TCRdb's copy has only in-frame clones and leaves some out. The sample has about 48,000 clones, 85% to 90% seen once. The material was CD4+ or CD8+ T cells sorted from blood, obtained in a trial of the OX40 agonist ivuxolimab. These receptors originate from an adult with an advanced solid tumor such as melanoma, head and neck, liver or kidney cancer.

This sequence joins TRBV7-8 and TRBJ2-1; possibly TRBD1 for D (6 bases). The CDR3 runs to 15 residues. The germline gives CDR1 SGHVS, CDR2 FQNEAQ. The V gene lost 4 bases and the J gene lost 7 bases, with 17 bases spanning the gap. In DNA form, the CDR3 reads TGTGCCAGCAGCTCCCGACAGGATCCTCGGAATGAGCAGTTCTTC. Amino acids: CASSSRQDPRNEQFF.

In its sample, this clone was seen once. The chain recombines TRBV25-1 with TRBJ2-7, with TRBD1 identical over 7 bases. This CDR3 has 16 amino acids. CDR1 and CDR2 from the germline V gene are MGHDK and SYGVNS. J was trimmed by 0 bases and V by 0 bases; bases with no gene match: 5. The CDR3 spells CASSEYNRGSSYEQYF. CDR3 sequence (DNA): TGTGCCAGCAGTGAATATAACAGGGGTTCCTCCTACGAGCAGTACTTC.

V usage is TRBV7-6 and J usage is TRBJ1-2; perhaps TRBD1 as D (6 bases). The CDR3 has 15 residues. Trimming took off 5 bases at V and 2 bases at J, with 15 bases between the two ends. CDR1 and CDR2 from the germline V gene are SGHVS and FNYEAQ. CDR3 amino acids: CASSNSPGANYGYTF. The CDR3 DNA reads as TGTGCCAGCAGCAATTCTCCAGGGGCAAACTATGGCTACACCTTC.

The chain joins TRBV6-5 to TRBJ2-5; 8 positions agree with TRBD1. With V trimmed by 2 bases and J by 5 bases, 7 bases remained unmatched. Germline CDR1 reads MNHEY; CDR2 reads SVGAGI. The CDR3 runs to 15 residues. The CDR3 sequence: CASSYQGADEETQYF. In nucleotides, the CDR3 is TGTGCCAGCAGTTACCAGGGGGCTGACGAGGAGACCCAGTACTTC.

The chain carries TRBV25-1 and TRBJ2-3; D remains ambiguous. V dropped 0 bases and J dropped 10 bases, with 14 bases sitting between them. The germline V gene has CDR1 MGHDK and CDR2 SYGVNS. The CDR3 totals 14 residues. CDR3 sequence reads: CASSEYSLKTAQYF. The CDR3 region has the DNA TGTGCCAGCAGTGAATATTCCTTGAAGACGGCGCAGTATTTT.

This chain uses TRBV27 with TRBJ2-1; maybe TRBD1 (5 bases). The CDR3 is made up of 14 amino acids. V was pared by 3 bases and J by 8 bases, with 14 bases between. The V gene's germline CDR1 is MNHEY and CDR2 SMNVEV (reference sequence). CDR3 nucleotide sequence: TGTGCCAGCAGTTTTGAAGGGGCGCGAGATGAGCAGTTCTTC. Amino acids: CASSFEGARDEQFF.

V usage is TRBV11-2 and J usage is TRBJ2-2; TRBD1 matches 10 bases. This CDR3 is built from 15 residues. V was pared by 4 bases and J by 6 bases, with 5 bases of the junction left unmatched. Germline V lookup: CDR1 SGHAT, CDR2 FQNNGV. CDR3 nucleotides: TGTGCCAGCAGCTCGAGTGGGACAGGGGCCGGGGAGCTGTTTTTT. Protein sequence: CASSSSGTGAGELFF.

The chain uses TRBV13 and TRBJ2-5; perhaps D is TRBD1 or TRBD2 (5 bases each). Germline loops: CDR1 PRHDT, CDR2 FYEKMQ (reference sequence). The CDR3 covers 18 residues. Trimming pared 1 base from V and 3 bases from J, leaving 21 bases between. The DNA for the CDR3 is TGTGCCAGCAGCTTAGAGGGTACCCTTGGGGACCCAGAAGAGACCCAGTACTTC. Translation: CASSLEGTLGDPEETQYF.

J is TRBJ2-7 and V is TRBV5-1; weak D call: TRBD2 (5 bases). V shed 0 bases and J shed 2 bases, with 9 bases lying between them. Germline V gives CDR1 SGHRS, CDR2 YFSETQ. The CDR3 extends over 14 amino acids. This CDR3 is CASSLGTSTYEQYF. The CDR3 DNA follows: TGCGCCAGCAGCTTGGGGACTTCTACCTACGAGCAGTACTTC.

V is TRBV14 and J is TRBJ2-7; D ambiguous. CDR1 and CDR2 (germline): SGHDN, FVKESK. The ends were cut back, 5 bases at V and 0 bases at J, with 5 bases in the middle. This CDR3 is built from 12 residues. The CDR3 DNA reads as TGTGCCAGCAGCGAAAGCTCCTACGAGCAGTACTTC. It yields the protein CASSESSYEQYF.

This chain connects TRBV4-1 to TRBJ2-7; 10 bases match TRBD2. CDR3 length: 16 amino acids. V was pared by 0 bases and J by 4 bases, with 6 bases of the junction left unmatched. From germline, CDR1 is MGHRA and CDR2 YSYEKL. The DNA for the CDR3 is TGCGCCAGCAGCCAAGAGCAGGGGGGACTAGCGTACGAGCAGTACTTC. Amino acids: CASSQEQGGLAYEQYF.

The chain employs TRBV7-2 and TRBJ1-3; D is unresolved. The CDR3 consists of 15 residues. The germline V gene has CDR1 SGHTA and CDR2 FQGNSA. V lost 2 bases and J 0 bases, leaving 8 bases between the germline ends. For the CDR3, the DNA is TGTGCCAGCAGCTTATCAGGAGCCTCTGGAAACACCATATATTTT. It translates to CASSLSGASGNTIYF.

The V gene is TRBV19, the J gene TRBJ2-7; a weak D match, TRBD1 (6 bases). Trimming took off 0 bases at V and 3 bases at J, with 15 bases between the two ends. Germline-derived CDR1 and CDR2 are LNHDA and SQIVND (reference sequence). This CDR3 comprises 16 residues. CDR3 in amino acids: CASSIDRGQSFYEQYF. For the CDR3, the DNA is TGTGCCAGTAGTATAGATAGAGGACAGTCCTTCTACGAGCAGTACTTC.

The rearrangement joins TRBV5-1 to TRBJ2-7, with TRBD1 matching 8 bases. The CDR3 is 15 amino acids. The V gene's germline CDR1 is SGHRS and CDR2 YFSETQ. The V gene end was trimmed by 4 bases and the J gene end by 0 bases; junction bases not matched to a gene: 6. CDR3 amino acids: CASSPGQGSSYEQYF. The CDR3 DNA reads as TGCGCCAGCAGCCCCGGACAGGGCAGCTCCTACGAGCAGTACTTC.

In DNA, the CDR3 is TGCGCCAGCAGCTTGGGTTTTGAGACCCAGTACTTC. It specifies CASSLGFETQYF. The rearrangement joins TRBV5-1 to TRBJ2-5; D remains ambiguous. This CDR3 has 12 residues. Germline CDR1 is SGHRS and CDR2 is YFSETQ. Trimming took 0 bases from V and 5 from J, leaving 5 bases between them.

The count of this clone is one. The chain combines TRBV6-9 with TRBJ2-3; 14 bases are a match to TRBD2. Germline V gene data show CDR1 as MNHGY and CDR2 as SVAAGI. J lost 0 bases, V lost 8 bases, and 13 bases had no gene match. This CDR3 spans 19 amino acids. The CDR3 DNA reads TGTGCCAGCGATTCCGAGGGGACTAGCGGGGGTTCTAGCACAGATACGCAGTATTTT. Amino acids: CASDSEGTSGGSSTDTQYF.

The chain uses TRBV7-9 and TRBJ2-2; TRBD2 might be the D (5 bases). The V gene's germline CDR1 is SEHNR and CDR2 FQNEAQ (reference sequence). V was clipped by 5 bases and J by 1 base, with 17 bases between them. This CDR3 region has 17 residues. This chain's CDR3 is CASSQPRREGNTGELFF. The CDR3 bases are TGTGCCAGCAGCCAACCTCGGCGCGAGGGGAACACCGGGGAGCTGTTTTTT.

This sequence joins TRBV6-1 and TRBJ2-3; no reliable D call. Looked up from germline, CDR1 is MNHNS and CDR2 is SASEGT. The CDR3 is 14 residues long. V lost 2 bases, J lost 0 bases, and 6 bases lay in between. The CDR3 sequence: CASSERYSTDTQYF. In DNA, the CDR3 is TGTGCCAGCAGTGAAAGGTATAGCACAGATACGCAGTATTTT.

The chain employs TRBV7-9 and TRBJ2-2; 7 nucleotides align to TRBD1. The V and J ends lost 1 base and 1 base, in that order; junction bases with no gene match: 3. Per germline, CDR1 SEHNR and CDR2 FQNEAQ (reference sequence). CDR3 length: 16 residues. The CDR3 region is CASSLVGTVNTGELFF. The CDR3 nucleotides are TGTGCCAGCAGCTTAGTCGGGACAGTGAACACCGGGGAGCTGTTTTTT.

This clone showed up just a few times. The chain has TRBV30 and TRBJ1-6; a possible D gene is TRBD1 (6 bases). V was cut by 1 base and J by 8 bases, with 12 bases left in between. This CDR3 region has 14 residues. Germline V CDR1 and CDR2: GTSNPN, SVGIG (reference sequence). The chain's CDR3 is CAWSDNPGDSPLHF. In DNA, the CDR3 is TGTGCCTGGAGTGATAACCCAGGGGATTCACCCCTCCACTTT.

The J gene is TRBJ2-5, the V gene TRBV28, with TRBD1 matching 12 bases. V lost 6 bases, J lost 2 bases, and 4 bases stayed unmatched. The CDR3 spans 15 residues. Germline V CDR1 and CDR2: MDHEN, SYDVKM. CDR3 in DNA: TGTGCCAGCAGCCGGGACAGGGGGCGTCAAGAGACCCAGTACTTC. This encodes CASSRDRGRQETQYF.